Below are 8 T cell receptor beta chains sequenced from a single sample in a study of blood T cell repertoires in COVID-19 (dated by TCRdb to 2018 to 2020). Receptors were amplified or captured by the immunoSEQ multiplex PCR assay. The immuneACCESS repertoire file appears here via TCRdb, limited to in-frame rearrangements. These files lack a portion of the clones; in checked studies, under half of the deficit traces to unresolved V genes, and the cause of the others is not known. This sample lists 110,000 to 150,000 clones; around four fifths were detected once. The top ten hold about 6.1% of the sample. What was sequenced was PBMCs or T cells enriched from blood (not recorded which). Receptors originate from a woman aged 40-49 years who had recovered from COVID-19.

This chain joins TRBV6-5 and TRBJ1-1; no clear D gene. This CDR3 spans 13 amino acids. Germline V gene lookup returns CDR1 MNHEY and CDR2 SVGAGI. V was pared by 6 bases and J by 1 base, with 9 bases between. The chain's CDR3 is CASRQNENTEAFF. The CDR3 DNA is TGTGCCAGCAGGCAGAACGAGAACACTGAAGCTTTCTTT.

This clone was seen once. V is TRBV19 and J is TRBJ1-4; TRBD1 matches 8 bases. The V gene end was trimmed by 2 bases and the J gene end by 8 bases; junction bases not matched to a gene: 13. CDR3 size: 17 residues. Germline V gene data show CDR1 as LNHDA and CDR2 as SQIVND (reference sequence). CDR3 residues: CASSIIVRGTGREKLFF. CDR3 nucleotides: TGTGCCAGTAGTATAATCGTTCGGGGGACAGGACGAGAAAAACTGTTTTTT.

The chain links TRBV9 to TRBJ2-3, with TRBD1 as a possible D gene (6 bases). Deletions cut 4 bases from V and 9 bases from J, with 27 bases between. The CDR3 contains 17 residues. Germline values: CDR1 SGDLS, CDR2 YYNGEE. CDR3 DNA: TGTGCCAGCAGCATGGGGGCGACTGGCGGGCACCCGGAAACGCAGTATTTT. Translated: CASSMGATGGHPETQYF. Supplemented by reference TRBV9 and TRBJ2-3, the full variable domain reads DSGVTQTPKHLITATGQRVTLRCSPRSGDLSVYWYQQSLDQGLQFLIQYYNGEERAKGNILERFSAQQFPDLHSELNLSSLELGDSALYFCASSMGATGGHPETQYFGPGTRLTVL.

The chain joins TRBV5-1 to TRBJ2-5; TRBD2 matches 8 bases. The germline V gene encodes CDR1 SGHRS and CDR2 YFSETQ. Germline trimming cut 4 bases from V and 4 bases from J; bases unmatched to any gene: 27. This CDR3 region has 21 residues. The CDR3, as DNA: TGCGCCAGCAGCCGCACTGTGGCGGGGGGCGGTTTCGTACGTCGGGGAGAGACCCAGTACTTC. This codes for CASSRTVAGGGFVRRGETQYF.

The chain joins TRBV27 to TRBJ1-4, with 7 bases lining up with TRBD1. The germline CDR1 and CDR2 sequences are MNHEY and SMNVEV (reference sequence). V trimming: 6 bases; J trimming: 3 bases; junction bases outside the gene matches: 4. The CDR3 is 14 residues long. Here the CDR3 DNA reads TGTGCCAGCAGACAGGGGTGGGCTAATGAAAAACTGTTTTTT. Its translation: CASRQGWANEKLFF. Based on the CDR3 plus reference TRBV27 and TRBJ1-4, the full variable domain is EAQVTQNPRYLITVTGKKLTVTCSQNMNHEYMSWYRQDPGLGLRQIYYSMNVEVTDKGDVPEGYKVSRKEKRNFPLILESPSPNQTSLYFCASRQGWANEKLFFGSGTQLSVL.

This CDR3 is CASSARLAGSYNEQFF. In DNA, the CDR3 is TGTGCCAGCAGCGCCCGACTAGCGGGATCCTACAATGAGCAGTTCTTC. The V call is TRBV9, the J call TRBJ2-1; 11 bases fit TRBD2. The germline gives CDR1 SGDLS, CDR2 YYNGEE. The junction had 3 bases not matched to a gene; V was cut back by 3 bases and J by 1 base. CDR3 length equals 16 residues.

This clone appeared a single time. This chain uses TRBV6-2 or TRBV6-3 with TRBJ2-4; the match to TRBD2 covers 13 bases. V shed 6 bases and J 3 bases; nucleotides not matched to a gene: 5. Germline assignment: CDR1 MNHEY and CDR2 SVGEGT. This CDR3 has 16 residues. CDR3 residues: CASSLGLAGYKNIQYF. The CDR3 nucleotides read TGTGCCAGCAGCCTGGGACTAGCGGGGTACAAAAACATTCAGTACTTC.

The rearrangement links TRBV9 to TRBJ1-2; D is uncertain. The germline CDR1 and CDR2 sequences are SGDLS and YYNGEE. This CDR3 comprises 13 residues. Trimming cost V 1 base and J 8 bases, with 12 bases left between them. The CDR3 DNA reads as TGTGCCAGCAGCGTACTTGCCCGAGAGGGCTACACCTTC. Translation: CASSVLAREGYTF. Full variable domain (remainder filled in from reference TRBV9 and TRBJ1-2): DSGVTQTPKHLITATGQRVTLRCSPRSGDLSVYWYQQSLDQGLQFLIQYYNGEERAKGNILERFSAQQFPDLHSELNLSSLELGDSALYFCASSVLAREGYTFGSGTRLTVV.